The subject of this entry is one T cell receptor beta chain. Assay used: immunoSEQ multiplex PCR; TCRdb lists only in-frame clones, some missing. The sample carries approximately 2.5 million clones, approximately 92% recorded once. The data derive from a study of shared clonotypes between healthy human individuals. Germline CDR1 and CDR2: SGHTA and FQGNSA. The CDR3 contains 15 residues. V was clipped by 1 base and J by 0 bases, with 9 bases between them. The chain links TRBV7-2 to TRBJ2-5, with TRBD2 as a possible D gene (6 bases). Sequences were obtained from naive CD4+ T cells sorted from blood. Noted subset: CD45RA+ positively selected. This sequence was found in a man aged 18-30 years in good health. The CDR3 reads CASSLGLAYQETQYF. The CDR3 DNA reads as TGTGCCAGCAGCTTAGGGCTAGCGTACCAAGAGACCCAGTACTTC.